The 10 T cell receptor beta chains in this list originate from one sample, sequenced in a study of beta chain features in type 1 diabetes. The study reverse transcribed the entire isolated RNA, so it sequenced expressed TCRB transcripts. Assay: immunoSEQ multiplex PCR; the TCRdb copy retains only in-frame clones and omits some. The table has about 360,000 clones, over 10% seen once. Specimen: naive CD4+ T cells from blood. The source of these receptors is a man aged 18-30 years in good health.

This clone was recorded a few times. V usage is TRBV28 and J usage is TRBJ2-7; 11 nucleotides line up with TRBD1. The V segment lost 7 bases and the J segment 4 bases; nucleotides outside the gene matches: 9. Germline loops: CDR1 MDHEN, CDR2 SYDVKM. The CDR3 length is 15 residues. The CDR3 coding sequence is TGTGCCAGCACTCCGGCCGGGACAGGGGGGTACGAGCAGTACTTC. Protein sequence: CASTPAGTGGYEQYF.

This clone was recorded a few times. This chain uses TRBV4-2 with TRBJ1-2; TRBD1 matches 8 bases. Germline CDR1 and CDR2: LGHNA and YNFKEQ. Trimming cost V 0 bases and J 4 bases; bases outside gene matches: 7. This CDR3 is 16 amino acids long. The CDR3 region is CASSQDFRDRTYGYTF. The CDR3 DNA reads TGTGCCAGCAGCCAAGATTTTAGGGACAGGACCTATGGCTACACCTTC.

This clone has more than one count but fewer than ten. The DNA of the CDR3 is TGTGCCAGCAGCCAAGTCGGGACAGACTATGGCTACACCTTC. Translation: CASSQVGTDYGYTF. V is TRBV4-2 and J is TRBJ1-2; 7 bases match TRBD1. Germline loops: CDR1 LGHNA, CDR2 YNFKEQ. CDR3 size: 14 residues. The J segment lost 3 bases and the V segment lost 1 base, leaving 2 bases of the junction unmatched.

This clone came up a few times. The rearrangement uses TRBV29-1 and TRBJ2-1; TRBD1 is a possible D gene (5 bases). The germline V gene has CDR1 SQVTM and CDR2 ANQGSEA. This CDR3 is 14 amino acids long. The V end was cut by 6 bases, the J end by 5 bases, with 17 bases between. CDR3 region: CSVSTLLGHNEQFF. CDR3 coding DNA: TGCAGCGTCTCGACGCTCCTGGGGCACAATGAGCAGTTCTTC.

Only a few counts were recorded for this clone. The chain is built from TRBV19 and TRBJ2-7, with TRBD1 as a possible D gene (5 bases). The V gene's germline CDR1 is LNHDA and CDR2 SQIVND (reference sequence). CDR3 length: 15 amino acids. The V end was cut by 5 bases, the J end by 3 bases, with 17 bases between. The CDR3 nucleotides read TGTGCCAGTAGTTCACAGGTCGACCCCGGCTACGAGCAGTACTTC. As protein: CASSSQVDPGYEQYF.

With respect to this clone: Additional DNA sequences in this sample encode the identical CDR3. V usage is TRBV30 and J usage is TRBJ1-2; tentative D call: TRBD1 (6 bases). The CDR3 spans 13 residues. With 2 bases removed from V and 2 bases from J, the gap between germline ends came to 9 bases. Looked up from germline, CDR1 is GTSNPN and CDR2 is SVGIG (reference sequence). The CDR3, as DNA: TGTGCCTGGAGTCCGCAGGGGAACTATGGCTACACCTTC. This gives the protein CAWSPQGNYGYTF.

This clone has only a few counts. This rearrangement joins TRBV11-1 to TRBJ2-5; 7 nucleotides match TRBD1. V dropped 6 bases and J dropped 5; count of bases not matched to a gene: 6. Germline-derived CDR1 and CDR2 are SGHAT and FQDESV (reference sequence). The CDR3 spans 13 residues. CDR3 sequence: CASRMTGRETQYF. In nucleotides, the CDR3 is TGTGCCAGCAGGATGACAGGGCGGGAGACCCAGTACTTC.

A word on this clone: No DNA is shown, since the ends of the CDR3 on it are uncertain; the CDR3 is the one TCRdb lists. The chain couples TRBV5-4 to TRBJ1-1; the D segment call TRBD1 is taken from the table without a DNA check. The CDR3 adds up to 16 amino acids, both ends counted. CDR1 is SGHNT and CDR2 is YYREEE in the germline V gene (reference sequence). The CDR3 loop reads CASSFATGTGEIGTFF.

This clone was recorded a few times. The chain combines TRBV19 with TRBJ2-3; weak D call: TRBD2 (6 bases). Trimming shortened V by 1 base and J by 1 base, and 6 bases separated the two germline ends. CDR1 and CDR2 (germline): LNHDA, SQIVND (reference sequence). This CDR3 has 14 residues. CDR3 amino acids: CASSIGGGTDTQYF. CDR3 in DNA: TGTGCCAGTAGTATAGGCGGGGGCACAGATACGCAGTATTTT.

In this sample, this clone turned up a few times. CDR3 residues: CASSARDSYEQYF. The CDR3 DNA reads as TGTGCCAGCAGTGCCAGGGACTCCTACGAGCAGTACTTC. This rearrangement joins TRBV6-1 to TRBJ2-7; the D gene is possibly TRBD1 (5 bases). Between the trimmed V and J ends, which lost 4 bases and 0 bases, there was a span of 7 bases. Per the germline V gene, CDR1 is MNHNS and CDR2 is SASEGT. CDR3 size: 13 residues.